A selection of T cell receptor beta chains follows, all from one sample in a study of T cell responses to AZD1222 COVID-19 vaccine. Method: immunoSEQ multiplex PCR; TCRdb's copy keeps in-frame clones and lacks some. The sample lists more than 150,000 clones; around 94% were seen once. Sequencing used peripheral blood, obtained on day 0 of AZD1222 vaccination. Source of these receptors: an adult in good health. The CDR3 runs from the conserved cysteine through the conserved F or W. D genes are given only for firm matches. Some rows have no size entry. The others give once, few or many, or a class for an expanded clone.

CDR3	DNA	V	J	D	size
CASSLPGLFNYGYTF	TGTGCCAGCAGTCTTCCAGGACTCTTTAACTATGGCTACACCTTC	TRBV6-5	TRBJ1-2	-	-
CASSVDRGREKLFF	TGTGCCAGCAGCGTAGACAGGGGACGGGAAAAACTGTTTTTT	TRBV7-2	TRBJ1-4	TRBD1	-
CASSPDRGRLHTIYF	TGTGCCAGCAGCCCAGACAGGGGGCGATTGCACACCATATATTTT	TRBV7-2	TRBJ1-3	TRBD1	-
CASSYSRSRGEAFF	TGTGCCAGCAGTTACTCGAGAAGTAGGGGTGAAGCTTTCTTT	TRBV6-5	TRBJ1-1	-	-
CASSLTGALGSPLHF	TGTGCCAGCAGCTTGACAGGGGCCCTTGGTTCACCCCTCCACTTT	TRBV7-2	TRBJ1-6	TRBD1	-
CASSQEMSGRSREQFF	TGTGCCAGCAGCCAAGAAATGAGCGGGAGGAGCCGTGAGCAGTTCTTC	TRBV3-1/TRBV3-2	TRBJ2-1	TRBD2	-
CASSNLREHTDTQYF	TGTGCCAGCAGTAACCTTCGAGAACACACAGATACGCAGTATTTT	TRBV25-1	TRBJ2-3	-	-
CASRHPGNEKLFF	TGTGCCAGCAGGCATCCGGGTAATGAAAAACTGTTTTTT	TRBV28	TRBJ1-4	-	-
CASRLTGRGYGYTF	TGTGCCAGCAGACTGACAGGGAGGGGCTATGGCTACACCTTC	TRBV7-3	TRBJ1-2	TRBD1	-
CASSRALGEKLFF	TGCGCCAGCAGCCGGGCCCTAGGTGAAAAACTGTTTTTT	TRBV4-1	TRBJ1-4	-	-
CASSLAGRDPPYTF	TGTGCCAGCAGCTTAGCGGGGAGAGACCCACCCTACACCTTC	TRBV7-2	TRBJ1-2	-	-
CASSTGQGDTEAFF	TGCGCCAGCAGCACGGGACAGGGCGACACTGAAGCTTTCTTT	TRBV5-1	TRBJ1-1	TRBD1	-
CASSPPVEKLFF	TGTGCCAGCTCACCACCTGTTGAAAAACTGTTTTTT	TRBV18	TRBJ1-4	-	once